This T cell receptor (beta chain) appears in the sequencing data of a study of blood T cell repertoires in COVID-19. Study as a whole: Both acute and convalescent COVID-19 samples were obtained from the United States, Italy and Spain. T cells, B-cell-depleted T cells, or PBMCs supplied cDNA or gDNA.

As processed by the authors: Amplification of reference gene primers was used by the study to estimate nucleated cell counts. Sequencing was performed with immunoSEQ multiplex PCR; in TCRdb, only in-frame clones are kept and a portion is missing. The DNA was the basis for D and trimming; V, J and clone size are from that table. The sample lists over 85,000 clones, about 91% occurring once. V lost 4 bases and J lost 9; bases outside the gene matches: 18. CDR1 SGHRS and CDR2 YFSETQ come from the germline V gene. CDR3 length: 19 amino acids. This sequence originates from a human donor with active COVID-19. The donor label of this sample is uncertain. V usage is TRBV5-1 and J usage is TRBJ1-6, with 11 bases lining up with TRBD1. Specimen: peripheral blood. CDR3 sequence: CASSRNPGQGVVSASPLHF. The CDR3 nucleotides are TGCGCCAGCAGCAGGAATCCGGGACAGGGGGTCGTTTCAGCTTCACCCCTCCACTTT.